The sequence of this T cell receptor (beta chain) was determined in a study of CXCR3-negative and CXCR3-positive naive CD8 T cells. Whole-study findings and limits: Once cells were cryopreserved, CXCR3 expression went down partly, and most assays used fresh PBMCs. CXCR3-positive naive cells carried more hydrophobic TRB CDR3s than CXCR3-negative naive cells did. Similar TRBV-TRBJ usage characterized naive CXCR3-negative and CXCR3-positive cells; memory cells differed.

On this clonotype: The antigen is undetermined.

UMI labels and 5' RACE were used to prepare the TRB cDNA libraries. From the 5' RACE reads, TCRdb lists one entry per CDR3 protein and no DNA. This listing includes roughly 86,000 distinct CDR3 sequences. A CD45RO-CCR7+CD27+CD95- profile was what naive CD8+ T cells displayed. The CDR3 runs 13 residues. The germline V gene encodes CDR1 SQVTM and CDR2 ANQGSEA. Material for sequencing was naive CXCR3- CD8+ T cells from blood. Indicated subset: CD45RO-CCR7+CD27+CD95- naive CD8+ T cells lacking CXCR3 (TNR3-). This receptor was identified in a human donor in good health. Some clones in this sample may be carry-over from other donors' samples. This chain joins TRBV29-1 and TRBJ2-7; TCRdb indicates TRBD2, and absent DNA this call remains unverified. CDR3 amino acids: CSAVPILAGGPIF.